This TCR beta chain was found in a study of T cells after yellow fever vaccination. The CDR3 covers 19 residues. Turning to this clonotype: What it binds is not known. An end of the junction does not agree with germline; a read error may underlie this.

Study findings and constraints: The study noted that FACS-sorted repertoires could contain abundant clonotypes contaminating from the bulk population.

Template-switching 5'RACE yielded the TCR cDNA; a universal primer site and UMIs were added in the process. MiXCR, applied by TCRdb to the 5' RACE reads, yields one record per CDR3 protein. The table includes approximately 510,000 distinct CDR3 sequences, less than 25% detected once. Sequencing was performed on PBMCs, taken roughly 20 days after the first yellow fever vaccination. The clonotype comes from a man aged 18 to 29 who received the YFV17D yellow fever vaccine. This chain connects TRBV23-1 to TRBJ1-2, with TRBD1 matching 9 bases. TRBV23-1 is identified as an open reading frame with a role that is uncertain. Here the CDR3 reads CASSTFTGTGQSLGYGYTF. CDR3 coding DNA: TGTGCCAGCAGCACATTTACCGGGACAGGGCAGTCTCTCGGCTATGGCTACACCTTC.